A single sample is the source of the 10 T cell receptor beta chains below, sequenced in a study of beta chain features in type 1 diabetes. The whole isolated RNA underwent reverse transcription, so sequencing captured expressed TCRB transcripts. Produced via immunoSEQ multiplex PCR; TCRdb's table is partial and in-frame only. Found here are 300,000 to 350,000 clones, 14% of them singletons; the top ten hold more than 6.5%. The sample consisted of central memory CD4+ T cells from blood. The source of these receptors is a man aged 30-40 years in good health.

This clone was detected many times. The sample has other DNA sequences that encode this CDR3 too. V usage is TRBV6-1 and J usage is TRBJ1-1, with D possibly TRBD1 on 6 matching bases. There are 15 residues in the CDR3. Germline CDR1 reads MNHNS; CDR2 reads SASEGT. V gave up 0 bases and J gave up 1 base, with 9 bases separating them. CDR3 in DNA: TGTGCCAGCAGTGAAGCGAGGGGGGCGAACACTGAAGCTTTCTTT. This encodes CASSEARGANTEAFF.

The table lists this clone with a few counts. The chain joins TRBV11-2 to TRBJ2-2, with D perhaps being TRBD1 or TRBD2 (5 bases each). V was shortened by 8 bases and J by 2 bases, with 6 bases between the two germline ends. The CDR3 sequence is 12 residues long. Germline values: CDR1 SGHAT, CDR2 FQNNGV. The CDR3 spells CASGGNTGELFF. For the CDR3, the DNA is TGTGCCAGCGGGGGAAACACCGGGGAGCTGTTTTTT. Combining the CDR3 with reference TRBV11-2 and TRBJ2-2 gives the whole variable domain EAGVAQSPRYKIIEKRQSVAFWCNPISGHATLYWYQQILGQGPKLLIQFQNNGVVDDSQLPKDRFSAERLKGVDSTLKIQPAKLEDSAVYLCASGGNTGELFFGEGSRLTVL.

This clone is labeled medium-sized. This chain links TRBV19 with TRBJ2-1; 7 bases are a match to TRBD1. The germline V gene has CDR1 LNHDA and CDR2 SQIVND (reference sequence). After removal of 7 bases from V and 0 bases from J, the junction contained 6 bases not matched to a gene. CDR3 length: 15 amino acids. The CDR3 DNA sequence: TGTGCCAGTACCCCGGACAGGAGCTCCTACAATGAGCAGTTCTTC. Translating it yields CASTPDRSSYNEQFF.

On this clone: A read error is the likely source, as a far larger clone sits one nucleotide away. In the same sample, other DNA sequences code for this CDR3. The rearrangement links TRBV5-6 to TRBJ1-3, with no clear D. The ends were cut back, 4 bases at V and 4 bases at J, with 9 bases in the middle. CDR1 is SGHDT, CDR2 YYEEEE, per germline. This CDR3 is built from 13 residues. The CDR3 DNA reads TGTGCCAGCAGCCACTCGGAAGGAAACACCATATATTTT. It yields the protein CASSHSEGNTIYF.

The chain employs TRBV7-2 and TRBJ2-7; D is ambiguous. CDR1 and CDR2 from the germline V gene are SGHTA and FQGNSA. This CDR3 has 12 residues. Deletions cut 0 bases from V and 4 bases from J, with 4 bases between. CDR3 loop: CASSLAHYEQYF. The CDR3 DNA is TGTGCCAGCAGCTTAGCCCATTACGAGCAGTACTTC.

The chain recombines TRBV7-2 with TRBJ2-5; D ambiguous. Looked up from germline, CDR1 is SGHTA and CDR2 is FQGNSA. Trimming cost V 5 bases and J 3 bases, with 4 bases left between them. This CDR3 spans 11 amino acids. CDR3 sequence reads: CASSREETQYF. The CDR3 DNA reads TGTGCCAGCAGCCGTGAAGAGACCCAGTACTTC.

The chain employs TRBV6-1 and TRBJ2-5; D is undetermined. This CDR3 comprises 12 residues. The germline V gene encodes CDR1 MNHNS and CDR2 SASEGT. V lost 10 bases and J 5 bases, leaving 14 bases between the germline ends. The CDR3 bases are TGTGCCACCAACCTAAACCGGGAGACCCAGTACTTC. Its translation: CATNLNRETQYF.

This rearrangement joins TRBV7-8 to TRBJ2-3; no reliable D call. Trimming took 3 bases from V and 4 from J, leaving 5 bases between them. Germline CDR1 SGHVS, CDR2 FQNEAQ. This CDR3 comprises 12 residues. DNA for the CDR3: TGTGCCAGCAGCTTGACGGCAGATACGCAGTATTTT. Amino acids: CASSLTADTQYF.

This clone appeared many times. This rearrangement joins TRBV30 to TRBJ1-2; TRBD1 is a possible D gene (6 bases). The germline gives CDR1 GTSNPN, CDR2 SVGIG (reference sequence). This CDR3 comprises 13 residues. V was pared by 4 bases and J by 2 bases, with 11 bases between. This chain's CDR3 is CAWTGGSNYGYTF. The CDR3 DNA is TGTGCCTGGACTGGGGGCAGCAACTATGGCTACACCTTC.

J is TRBJ1-2 and V is TRBV5-6; possible D gene TRBD1, 5 bases. The germline gives CDR1 SGHDT, CDR2 YYEEEE. The CDR3 spans 14 residues. The germline V and J ends were trimmed by 6 bases and 4 bases, with 16 bases remaining between them. Here the CDR3 reads CASNPQGGTYGYTF. The CDR3 bases are TGTGCCAGCAACCCCCAAGGCGGGACCTATGGCTACACCTTC.